A single sample is the source of the 13 T cell receptor beta chains below, sequenced in a study of T-cell memory formation after mild COVID-19. TCRdb ran MiXCR on the 5' RACE reads and lists one entry per CDR3 protein. The table lists about 350,000 distinct CDR3 sequences, around 30% of them singletons. The specimen was PBMCs or a T cell subset sorted from them (not recorded which). These receptors all come from an adult woman who had mild COVID-19 (a few samples of this study predate the infection). Cell type and time point are not known.

This clonotype was counted a few times. The gene calls are TRBV5-6 and TRBJ2-1, with D perhaps matching TRBD1 or TRBD2 (6 bases each). V lost 0 bases, J lost 2 bases, and 12 bases lay in between. Per the germline V gene, CDR1 is SGHDT and CDR2 is YYEEEE. The CDR3 has 16 residues. The CDR3 region is CASSLDGGPAYNEQFF. CDR3 in DNA: TGTGCCAGCAGCTTGGATGGGGGGCCTGCCTACAATGAGCAGTTCTTC.

This clonotype appeared a few times. This chain links TRBV7-8 with TRBJ2-7; the D gene could be TRBD1 or TRBD2 (6 bases each). Germline CDR1 SGHVS, CDR2 FQNEAQ. This CDR3 is built from 15 residues. The V gene lost 6 bases and the J gene lost 2 bases, with 17 bases spanning the gap. DNA of the CDR3: TGTGCCAGCAGAGAAAGGGGGGCCAAAACCTACGAGCAGTACTTC. Translating it yields CASRERGAKTYEQYF.

The chain uses TRBV29-1 and TRBJ1-3; no definite D call. From germline, CDR1 is SQVTM and CDR2 ANQGSEA. V lost 5 bases and J 0 bases, leaving 11 bases between the germline ends. The CDR3 is 14 amino acids. In nucleotides, the CDR3 is TGCAGCGTTAGGAGTCCAAACTCTGGAAACACCATATATTTT. It specifies CSVRSPNSGNTIYF.

This clonotype has more than one count but fewer than ten. The genes are TRBV7-3 and TRBJ2-3; D possibly corresponds to TRBD2 (6 bases). Per germline, CDR1 SGHTA and CDR2 FQGTGA. V lost 0 bases and J 2 bases, leaving 9 bases between the germline ends. The CDR3 sequence is 15 residues long. CDR3 DNA: TGTGCCAGCAGCTTAACCCCGGGGGACACAGATACGCAGTATTTT. Amino acid sequence: CASSLTPGDTDTQYF.

The chain recombines TRBV30 with TRBJ2-7; no clear D gene. The CDR3 spans 14 residues. Germline lookup yields CDR1 GTSNPN and CDR2 SVGIG (reference sequence). The V end lost 3 bases, the J end lost 5 bases, and 17 bases lay between the germline ends. The CDR3 sequence is CAWSVGSFLDEQYF. The CDR3 coding sequence is TGTGCCTGGAGCGTCGGGTCGTTCCTTGACGAGCAGTACTTC.

V gene TRBV20-1 combines with J gene TRBJ2-2; 8 bases agree with TRBD2. CDR3 length equals 18 residues. Unmatched junction bases numbered 12, after V lost 0 bases and J lost 3 bases. The germline V gene has CDR1 DFQATT and CDR2 SNEGSKA (reference sequence). CDR3 sequence: CSARDPEAGAHYTGELFF. The CDR3 DNA sequence: TGCAGTGCTAGAGATCCGGAAGCGGGGGCCCATTACACCGGGGAGCTGTTTTTT.

This clonotype was detected a few times. V is TRBV5-1 and J is TRBJ1-2; D gene ambiguous. The CDR3 has 15 amino acids. Trimming took 5 bases from V and 0 from J, leaving 14 bases between them. Germline lookup yields CDR1 SGHRS and CDR2 YFSETQ. CDR3 region: CASSGVGLANYGYTF. The DNA of the CDR3 is TGCGCCAGCAGTGGAGTCGGTTTAGCTAACTATGGCTACACCTTC.

The rearrangement links TRBV15 to TRBJ2-3; D remains ambiguous. The CDR3 contains 13 residues. CDR1 LNHNV and CDR2 YYDKDF come from the germline V gene (reference sequence). With 1 base removed from V and 8 bases from J, the gap between germline ends came to 10 bases. CDR3 amino acids: CATSRGAKATQYF. As DNA, the CDR3 is TGTGCCACCAGCAGAGGAGCCAAGGCTACGCAGTATTTT.

The gene calls are TRBV6-5 and TRBJ1-3; 7 positions agree with TRBD1. The CDR3 loop spans 15 amino acids. V was pared by 6 bases and J by 1 base, with 6 bases of the junction left unmatched. Germline loops: CDR1 MNHEY, CDR2 SVGAGI. CDR3 region: CASRDVRGSGNTIYF. CDR3 coding DNA: TGTGCCAGCAGGGACGTCAGGGGGTCTGGAAACACCATATATTTT.

This sequence joins TRBV19 and TRBJ2-7; 7 nucleotides align to TRBD1. The CDR3 runs to 14 residues. Germline CDR1 reads LNHDA; CDR2 reads SQIVND (reference sequence). Losses at the gene ends were 4 bases for V and 5 bases for J; bases not matched to a gene: 8. CDR3 DNA: TGTGCCAGTAGTAACCAGGGGGTGGTCAACGAGCAGTACTTC. Its translation: CASSNQGVVNEQYF.

This clonotype was recorded a few times. The rearrangement uses TRBV18 and TRBJ1-4; 7 positions match TRBD1. CDR3 length: 15 amino acids. Looked up from germline, CDR1 is KGHSH and CDR2 is LQKENI. V lost 4 bases, J lost 6 bases, and 8 bases stayed unmatched. CDR3 bases: TGTGCCAGCTCACGCGGACAGGCCGCACATGAAAAACTGTTTTTT. This codes for CASSRGQAAHEKLFF.

The V and J genes are TRBV6-5 and TRBJ1-1; D not resolved. Trimming removed 6 bases at V and 2 bases at J, with 13 bases between. The germline CDR1 and CDR2 sequences are MNHEY and SVGAGI. The CDR3 contains 14 residues. CDR3 bases: TGTGCCAGCAGCCTAGTCCACTTAAACACTGAAGCTTTCTTT. Its protein product is CASSLVHLNTEAFF.

J is TRBJ1-6 and V is TRBV5-1, with unresolved D. Trimming stripped 4 bases from V and 0 bases from J, with 11 bases between. The length of the CDR3 is 16 residues. From germline, CDR1 is SGHRS and CDR2 YFSETQ. CDR3 loop: CASSQRGSSYNSPLHF. The CDR3 nucleotides read TGCGCCAGCAGCCAACGGGGAAGCTCCTATAATTCACCCCTCCACTTT.